These T cell receptor beta chains were read from a single sample in a study of tumor-infiltrating lymphocytes in oesophageal squamous cell carcinoma. From the PCR reads, TCRdb called clonotypes with MiXCR, one entry per CDR3 protein. The sample has roughly 15,000 distinct CDR3 sequences; roughly 55% are singletons. The sequencing input was esophageal tumor tissue. These receptors came from a male donor with esophageal squamous cell carcinoma. The CDR3 runs from the conserved cysteine through the conserved F or W. Fields, in order: clone size, V gene, D gene, J gene, CDR3 protein, CDR3 DNA. D genes are given only for firm matches. Rows give clone size only sometimes, using once, few, many, or a class for an expanded clone.

abundance: NA; v_gene: TRBV7-3; d_gene: NA; j_gene: TRBJ2-5; CDR3aa: CASSLAGAAGETQYF; CDR3nt: TGTGCCAGCAGCTTAGCGGGGGCGGCAGGGGAGACCCAGTACTTC
abundance: few; v_gene: TRBV7-2; d_gene: TRBD1; j_gene: TRBJ2-7; CDR3aa: CASSFLGQGTYEQYF; CDR3nt: TGTGCCAGCAGCTTTCTTGGACAGGGGACCTACGAGCAGTACTTC
abundance: medium-sized; v_gene: TRBV12-3/TRBV12-4; d_gene: TRBD2; j_gene: TRBJ2-3; CDR3aa: CASRGTGTSGTTPQYF; CDR3nt: TGTGCCAGCAGAGGTACCGGGACTAGCGGGACAACCCCGCAGTATTTT
abundance: NA; v_gene: TRBV6-1; d_gene: TRBD1; j_gene: TRBJ1-5; CDR3aa: CASSEGTGDVMSQHF; CDR3nt: TGTGCCAGCAGCGAGGGGACAGGGGATGTCATGTCCCAGCATTTT
abundance: NA; v_gene: TRBV11-2; d_gene: NA; j_gene: TRBJ2-5; CDR3aa: CASGKDQETQYF; CDR3nt: TGTGCCAGCGGCAAGGACCAAGAGACCCAGTACTTC
abundance: few; v_gene: TRBV7-3; d_gene: TRBD2; j_gene: TRBJ2-5; CDR3aa: CASSLGTSGGGETQYF; CDR3nt: TGTGCCAGCAGCTTAGGGACTAGCGGGGGAGGGGAGACCCAGTACTTC
abundance: NA; v_gene: TRBV7-2; d_gene: NA; j_gene: TRBJ1-1; CDR3aa: CASSSQGSTEAFF; CDR3nt: TGTGCCAGCAGCTCACAGGGAAGCACTGAAGCTTTCTTT
abundance: NA; v_gene: TRBV6-6; d_gene: NA; j_gene: TRBJ1-2; CDR3aa: CASSYQGGGGGYTF; CDR3nt: TGTGCCAGCAGTTACCAAGGGGGGGGTGGAGGCTACACCTTC
abundance: NA; v_gene: TRBV7-7; d_gene: NA; j_gene: TRBJ2-1; CDR3aa: CASSFSPDHNEQFF; CDR3nt: TGTGCTAGCAGCTTCTCCCCCGACCACAATGAGCAGTTCTTC
abundance: NA; v_gene: TRBV6-1; d_gene: NA; j_gene: TRBJ2-4; CDR3aa: CASSENVGIYKNIQYF; CDR3nt: TGTGCCAGCAGTGAAAATGTGGGTATCTACAAAAACATTCAGTACTTC
abundance: NA; v_gene: TRBV7-6; d_gene: TRBD1; j_gene: TRBJ2-5; CDR3aa: CASRRTGGEETQHF; CDR3nt: TGTGCCAGCAGACGGACAGGGGGTGAAGAGACCCAGCACTTC
abundance: NA; v_gene: TRBV24-1; d_gene: NA; j_gene: TRBJ2-2; CDR3aa: CATSDLSGFYPGELFF; CDR3nt: TGTGCCACCAGTGATTTGTCAGGGTTTTATCCCGGGGAGCTGTTTTTT